A selection of T cell receptor beta chains follows, all from one sample in a study of T cell responses to AZD1222 COVID-19 vaccine. Libraries were prepared by immunoSEQ multiplex PCR; TCRdb keeps only in-frame clonotypes and omits some of them. The repertoire holds 100,000 to 150,000 clones, approximately 83% seen once, with more than 7.5% in the top ten. The input for sequencing was peripheral blood, taken on day 0 of AZD1222 vaccination. These TCRs come from an adult in good health. Each CDR3 is given with its conserved first and last residue. The order of the fields is J gene, V gene, D gene, clone size, CDR3 DNA, CDR3 protein. A D gene is named only where the DNA matches it firmly. Expanded clones get a size class; other rows say once, few or many, or leave the size out.

J: TRBJ1-1
V: TRBV27
D: .
size: .
DNA: TGTGCCAGCAGCTCAGTTGAGGGGACTGAAGCTTTCTTT
CDR3: CASSSVEGTEAFF

J: TRBJ1-6
V: TRBV30
D: .
size: .
DNA: TGTGCCTGGGGATTCCGGGACGGTTATAATTCACCCCTCCACTTT
CDR3: CAWGFRDGYNSPLHF

J: TRBJ1-5
V: TRBV27
D: .
size: .
DNA: TGTGCCAGCAGTTTATCGACAGAACGCAATCAGCCCCAGCATTTT
CDR3: CASSLSTERNQPQHF

J: TRBJ1-2
V: TRBV13
D: .
size: once
DNA: TGTGCCAGCAGCTTAGGCGGCAGGGATTTCTATGGCTACACCTTC
CDR3: CASSLGGRDFYGYTF

J: TRBJ2-7
V: TRBV5-4
D: TRBD2
size: .
DNA: TGTGCCAGCAGCTTGGGACTAGCGGGAACCTACGAGCAGTACTTC
CDR3: CASSLGLAGTYEQYF

J: TRBJ1-3
V: TRBV6-5
D: .
size: .
DNA: TGTGCCAGCTCCTTTGGATCGCTACCTGGAAACACCATATATTTT
CDR3: CASSFGSLPGNTIYF

J: TRBJ2-1
V: TRBV27
D: TRBD1
size: .
DNA: TGTGCCAGCAGTTCCCAGGACAGGGTCTACAATGAGCAGTTCTTC
CDR3: CASSSQDRVYNEQFF

J: TRBJ1-1
V: TRBV3-1/TRBV3-2
D: TRBD1
size: .
DNA: TGTGCCAGCAGCCAGTCCCGGGACAGGGTTGCTTTCTTT
CDR3: CASSQSRDRVAFF

J: TRBJ2-7
V: TRBV18
D: TRBD2
size: .
DNA: TGTGCCAGCTCACCATTGGGGGGGGTCTCCTACGAGCAGTACTTC
CDR3: CASSPLGGVSYEQYF

J: TRBJ1-2
V: TRBV19
D: .
size: .
DNA: TGTGCCAGTCACGGACAGAGAGTCCGGTATGGCTACACCTTC
CDR3: CASHGQRVRYGYTF

J: TRBJ1-5
V: TRBV12-3/TRBV12-4
D: .
size: .
DNA: TGTGCCAGCAGTTTTAGCGGGGATCAGCCCCAGCATTTT
CDR3: CASSFSGDQPQHF

J: TRBJ2-3
V: TRBV7-9
D: .
size: .
DNA: TGTGCCAGCAGCCTCAACCCCGAAATCCGCACAGATACGCAGTATTTT
CDR3: CASSLNPEIRTDTQYF

J: TRBJ2-5
V: TRBV11-2
D: .
size: .
DNA: TGTGCCAGCAGCCTGACTTTTGAAACCCAGTACTTC
CDR3: CASSLTFETQYF

J: TRBJ1-5
V: TRBV19
D: TRBD1
size: .
DNA: TGTGCCAGTAGCCAGACAGGGGGGAATCAGCCCCAGCATTTT
CDR3: CASSQTGGNQPQHF

J: TRBJ1-6
V: TRBV6-5
D: .
size: .
DNA: TGTGCCAGCAGAACAGCTACCCAGAATAATTCACCCCTCCACTTT
CDR3: CASRTATQNNSPLHF

J: TRBJ1-5
V: TRBV5-1
D: .
size: .
DNA: TGCGCCAGCAGCTTTGAGAGCAATCAGCCCCAGCATTTT
CDR3: CASSFESNQPQHF

J: TRBJ1-1
V: TRBV7-3
D: .
size: .
DNA: TGTGCCAGCAGCTTAAGGGCGCAGAGTGAAGCTTTCTTT
CDR3: CASSLRAQSEAFF

J: TRBJ2-7
V: TRBV2
D: .
size: .
DNA: TGTGCCAGCAGTGAGCTGGGGGCGGGATACGAGCAGTACTTC
CDR3: CASSELGAGYEQYF

J: TRBJ2-3
V: TRBV2
D: .
size: .
DNA: TGTGCCAGCAGGGCGTGGACTAGCACAGATACGCAGTATTTT
CDR3: CASRAWTSTDTQYF

J: TRBJ2-4
V: TRBV7-8
D: .
size: .
DNA: TGTGCCAGCAGCTTAGACGGGACACTTGACATTCAGTACTTC
CDR3: CASSLDGTLDIQYF

J: TRBJ1-1
V: TRBV5-1
D: TRBD1
size: .
DNA: TGCGCCAGCAGCTTGGACAGGGGGGGAACTGAAGCTTTCTTT
CDR3: CASSLDRGGTEAFF

J: TRBJ2-1
V: TRBV27
D: .
size: .
DNA: TGTGCCAGCAGACGGACTTTTAGCTCCTACAATGAGCAGTTCTTC
CDR3: CASRRTFSSYNEQFF

J: TRBJ2-7
V: TRBV2
D: TRBD1
size: .
DNA: TGTGCCAGCAGTGACCGGGACAGGGGGCCCTACGAGCAGTACTTC
CDR3: CASSDRDRGPYEQYF

J: TRBJ2-5
V: TRBV19
D: TRBD2
size: .
DNA: TGTGCCAGTAGTAGGCCCCCCCGCGGGGGTCAGCAGACCCAGTACTTC
CDR3: CASSRPPRGGQQTQYF

J: TRBJ2-7
V: TRBV27
D: .
size: .
DNA: TGTGCCAGCAGTTTATGGGGCAGGGACGAGCAGTACTTC
CDR3: CASSLWGRDEQYF

J: TRBJ1-3
V: TRBV6-5
D: .
size: .
DNA: TGTGCCACCGCACAGGGTTCTGGAAACACCATATATTTT
CDR3: CATAQGSGNTIYF

J: TRBJ2-3
V: TRBV11-3
D: TRBD2
size: once
DNA: TGTGCCAGCAGCCTTGGGCTAGCGGGGGGCACAGATACGCAGTATTTT
CDR3: CASSLGLAGGTDTQYF

J: TRBJ1-1
V: TRBV3-1/TRBV3-2
D: .
size: .
DNA: TGTGCCAGCAGCCAGAAACAAGGGGTGGTGGGTGCTTTCTTT
CDR3: CASSQKQGVVGAFF

J: TRBJ2-3
V: TRBV6-5
D: TRBD1
size: .
DNA: TGTGCCAGCAGTTCCCCCGAACAGGGGCCAGATACGCAGTATTTT
CDR3: CASSSPEQGPDTQYF

J: TRBJ2-1
V: TRBV10-2
D: TRBD2
size: .
DNA: TGCGCCAGCAGTGACCTAGGACTAGCGGGAGTCCCAATCATGGAGCAGTTCTTC
CDR3: CASSDLGLAGVPIMEQFF

J: TRBJ2-7
V: TRBV28
D: TRBD1
size: .
DNA: TGTGCCAGCAGTTTGAACAGGGGCGAGCAGTACTTC
CDR3: CASSLNRGEQYF

J: TRBJ2-3
V: TRBV6-5
D: .
size: .
DNA: TGTGCCAGCAGTTTAGGAGCTAGGACAGATACGCAGTATTTT
CDR3: CASSLGARTDTQYF

J: TRBJ1-3
V: TRBV18
D: .
size: .
DNA: TGTGCCAGCTCACCAAATTCGGGGATCAGGACTGGAAACACCATATATTTT
CDR3: CASSPNSGIRTGNTIYF

J: TRBJ2-1
V: TRBV6-6
D: .
size: few
DNA: TGTGCCAGCAGTGGAAGTCAGGGCAATGAGCAGTTCTTC
CDR3: CASSGSQGNEQFF

J: TRBJ1-2
V: TRBV3-1/TRBV3-2
D: TRBD1
size: .
DNA: TGTGCCAGCAGCCAAAGGGACAGGGGCTTCCGGCTCTATGGCTACACCTTC
CDR3: CASSQRDRGFRLYGYTF

J: TRBJ1-1
V: TRBV14
D: .
size: once
DNA: TGTGCCAGCAGCCAAGATGGGGAAACCCCTGAAGCTTTCTTT
CDR3: CASSQDGETPEAFF

J: TRBJ2-1
V: TRBV6-2/TRBV6-3
D: .
size: .
DNA: TGTGCCAGCAGTTACTCTCTTTTGGGGGAGAAGGTGCTGGAGCAGTTCTTC
CDR3: CASSYSLLGEKVLEQFF

J: TRBJ2-1
V: TRBV4-2
D: .
size: .
DNA: TGTGCCAGCAGCCCGGGCCACGGTCCGACCAATGAGCAGTTCTTC
CDR3: CASSPGHGPTNEQFF

J: TRBJ1-5
V: TRBV30
D: TRBD1
size: .
DNA: TGTGCCTGGAACAGGGGATGGAGTCAGCCCCAGCATTTT
CDR3: CAWNRGWSQPQHF

J: TRBJ2-7
V: TRBV29-1
D: .
size: .
DNA: TGCAGCGTTGCCTTAAGCTCCTACGAGCAGTACTTC
CDR3: CSVALSSYEQYF

J: TRBJ2-7
V: TRBV6-2/TRBV6-3
D: TRBD2
size: once
DNA: TGTGCCAGCAGTTACCTACCGCGGACTAGCGGGAGAGGGGACGAGCAGTACTTC
CDR3: CASSYLPRTSGRGDEQYF

J: TRBJ2-7
V: TRBV30
D: TRBD2
size: .
DNA: TGTGCCTGGATTTCCGAACCCGGGACTAGCGGAGGGGGGGAGCAGTACTTC
CDR3: CAWISEPGTSGGGEQYF

J: TRBJ2-7
V: TRBV24-1
D: .
size: .
DNA: TGTGCCACCAGTGATGCGACGCTCTACGAGCAGTACTTC
CDR3: CATSDATLYEQYF

J: TRBJ1-2
V: TRBV4-2
D: TRBD1
size: once
DNA: TGTGCCAGCAGCCAGGCCACAGGGGTTAGCTATGGCTACACCTTC
CDR3: CASSQATGVSYGYTF

J: TRBJ2-4
V: TRBV5-1
D: .
size: once
DNA: TGCGCCAGCAGCTTGCCGACCGCAGGGATTAGGGCCAAAAACATTCAGTACTTC
CDR3: CASSLPTAGIRAKNIQYF

J: TRBJ1-5
V: TRBV6-2/TRBV6-3
D: .
size: .
DNA: TGTGCCAGCAGCAACACCAGAGGGGCTCGTGGCAATCAGCCCCAGCATTTT
CDR3: CASSNTRGARGNQPQHF

J: TRBJ1-3
V: TRBV7-9
D: .
size: .
DNA: TGTGCCAGCAGCTCGAGCACCGAGAGCGGAGGAAACACCATATATTTT
CDR3: CASSSSTESGGNTIYF

J: TRBJ2-3
V: TRBV5-4
D: .
size: .
DNA: TGTGCCAGCAGCTTGTACTCCACAGATACGCAGTATTTT
CDR3: CASSLYSTDTQYF

J: TRBJ2-7
V: TRBV11-1
D: .
size: .
DNA: TGTGCCAGCCGTCAGGGGCATGGGCGATACGAGCAGTACTTC
CDR3: CASRQGHGRYEQYF

J: TRBJ2-7
V: TRBV5-4
D: TRBD2
size: .
DNA: TGTGCCAGCAGCTTCGCGACTAGCGGGGGAGATTCATACTTC
CDR3: CASSFATSGGDSYF

J: TRBJ2-5
V: TRBV6-1
D: .
size: .
DNA: TGTGCCAGCAGTGAGGGATACGGGGTCCAAGAGACCCAGTACTTC
CDR3: CASSEGYGVQETQYF

J: TRBJ1-5
V: TRBV10-3
D: .
size: .
DNA: TGTGCCATCAGTGAGGAAGGTCAGCCCCAGCATTTT
CDR3: CAISEEGQPQHF